This is a list of T cell receptor beta chains from one sample in a study of T-cell memory formation after mild COVID-19. TCRdb ran MiXCR on the 5' RACE reads and lists one entry per CDR3 protein. The table has a few hundred thousand distinct CDR3 sequences, around a sixth seen once. The sequenced sample consisted of PBMCs or a T cell subset sorted from them (not recorded which). These receptors came from a young man who had mild COVID-19 (a few samples of this study predate the infection). Cell type and time point are not known. Both conserved end residues are part of each CDR3. The D gene is left open where the match is weak. Clone size is given for some rows only: seen once, a few or many times, or a class if the clone is expanded.

>-|TRBV24-1|TRBJ2-1|TRBD2
CATSVGGEQFF
TGTGCCACCAGTGTCGGGGGGGAGCAGTTCTTC
>-|TRBV5-6|TRBJ2-3|TRBD1
CASSLLQGATDTQYF
TGTGCCAGCAGCTTGCTCCAGGGGGCAACAGATACGCAGTATTTT
>few|TRBV7-9|TRBJ2-5|TRBD2
CASSSQLAGRETQYF
TGTGCCAGCAGCTCTCAACTAGCGGGGAGGGAGACCCAGTACTTC
>few|TRBV6-4|TRBJ1-1|-
CASSDSPENTEAFF
TGTGCCAGCAGTGACTCGCCGGAGAACACTGAAGCTTTCTTT
>-|TRBV4-3|TRBJ2-5|TRBD2
CASSPMLTSGGETQYF
TGCGCCAGCAGCCCCATGTTGACTAGCGGGGGGGAGACCCAGTACTTC
>many|TRBV7-2|TRBJ2-7|TRBD1
CASSLSGTGGYEQYF
TGTGCCAGCAGCTTATCCGGGACAGGGGGCTACGAGCAGTACTTC
>many|TRBV5-1|TRBJ1-1|TRBD1
CASSFTGVYTEAFF
TGCGCCAGCAGCTTTACAGGGGTGTACACTGAAGCTTTCTTT
>-|TRBV7-9|TRBJ2-6|-
CASSLLVGGPGANVLTF
TGTGCCAGCAGCTTACTGGTTGGAGGTCCGGGGGCCAACGTCCTGACTTTC
>once|TRBV2|TRBJ2-2|-
CASRGGGGASRAGELFF
TGTGCCAGCAGGGGTGGAGGGGGTGCCTCGAGGGCCGGGGAGCTGTTTTTT
>many|TRBV7-9|TRBJ2-1|-
CASSPYRSGEQFF
TGTGCCAGCAGCCCTTACAGGAGTGGCGAGCAGTTCTTC
>few|TRBV2|TRBJ2-1|-
CASRLRPGIYNEQFF
TGTGCCAGCCGGCTGCGTCCAGGGATCTACAATGAGCAGTTCTTC
>-|TRBV4-1|TRBJ2-3|-
CASSQYRDTDTQYF
TGCGCCAGCAGCCAATACAGGGACACAGATACGCAGTATTTT
>few|TRBV4-3|TRBJ1-1|-
CASSQDIGETEAFF
TGCGCCAGCAGCCAAGATATTGGGGAAACTGAAGCTTTCTTT
>many|TRBV7-2|TRBJ1-2|-
CASTPDRPRGYTF
TGTGCCAGCACCCCCGACAGACCTCGGGGCTACACCTTC
>-|TRBV5-1|TRBJ2-1|-
CASSSSDPSLRNEQFF
TGCGCCAGCAGCTCTTCGGACCCGAGCCTTAGAAATGAGCAGTTCTTC